This T cell receptor (beta chain) derives from a study of prognosis after radiotherapy for stage I lung cancer. A volume of about 5.9 milliliters of peripheral blood was collected by draw at each of two time points. Notes on this clonotype: Its specificity is unknown. A clone one base away is much larger, so this may be a read error.

Germline CDR1 reads MRHNA; CDR2 reads SNTAGT. The CDR3 spans 12 residues. Study results and caveats: Patients' TRBV and TRBJ gene usage reportedly differed by presence or absence of metastases. Reduced Shannon entropy following stereotactic body radiation therapy was recorded in patients who developed distant metastases.

Genomic DNA served as the source from which two-round multiplex PCR generated TCR beta CDR3 amplicons. Used in first-round PCR were primers specific to each TRBV and TRBJ gene. Using its own MiXCR run on the multiplex PCR reads, TCRdb lists one record per CDR3 protein. Here the sample spans about 27,000 distinct CDR3 sequences, 25% to 35% being singletons. This TCR came from a donor aged 50 or older with non-small cell lung cancer. The chain carries TRBV6-4 and TRBJ2-7; D is unresolved. This specimen consisted of PBMCs, obtained before or after stereotactic body radiation therapy (not recorded which). CDR3 protein: CASTPSSHEQYF. The CDR3 region has the DNA TGTGCCAGCACCCCCAGCTCCCACGAGCAGTACTTC.